Following are 20 T cell receptor beta chains from one sample sequenced in a study of molecular identifiers for immune sequencing clone quantification. Via MiXCR, TCRdb re-called the PCR reads, giving one row per CDR3 protein. This table has about half a million distinct CDR3 sequences, around 23% appearing once. The specimen sequenced was naive CD8+ T cells from blood, with Jurkat cell RNA spiked in. The subset: FACS-sorted CD8+CD4-CCR7+CD45RA+ naive T cells. All receptors come from a human donor in good health. Some libraries in this study had Jurkat cell RNA spiked in.

This clonotype appeared a few times. The J gene is TRBJ2-1, the V gene TRBV23-1; TRBD1 matches at 7 bases. TRBV23-1 is treated as an ORF (open reading frame) with a function not yet certain. The CDR3 loop spans 16 amino acids. Losses at the gene ends were 7 bases for V and 4 bases for J; bases not matched to a gene: 13. DNA for the CDR3: TGCGCCAGCACTCGCCGGGGACAGTCCGCTTACAATGAGCAGTTCTTC. Protein sequence: CASTRRGQSAYNEQFF.

This clonotype was seen a handful of times. This chain links TRBV2 with TRBJ2-7; D ambiguous. This CDR3 spans 12 amino acids. Germline V gene data show CDR1 as SNHLY and CDR2 as FYNNEI. The V end was cut by 7 bases, the J end by 2 bases, with 9 bases between. This chain's CDR3 is CASTGVTYEQYF. For the CDR3, the DNA is TGTGCCAGCACAGGTGTGACCTACGAGCAGTACTTC.

This clonotype occurred once. This may stem from a read error, because a much larger clone lies one nucleotide away. This chain links TRBV5-6 with TRBJ2-7; a weak D match, TRBD2 (5 bases). The DNA end favors TRBJ2-1, so the J call may be wrong. The CDR3 has 15 amino acids. From germline, CDR1 is SGHDT and CDR2 YYEEEE. CDR3 loop: CASSLGGGSSYEQFF. CDR3 nucleotides: TGTGCCAGCAGCTTGGGCGGAGGAAGCTCCTACGAGCAGTTCTTC.

The chain joins TRBV11-3 to TRBJ2-3; no clear D gene. The length of the CDR3 is 15 residues. Germline V gene sequence: CDR1 SGHNT, CDR2 YENEEA. The V gene lost 0 bases and the J gene lost 2 bases, with 9 bases spanning the gap. DNA for the CDR3: TGTGCCAGCAGCTTAGATGGTGGTCCCACAGATACGCAGTATTTT. It encodes CASSLDGGPTDTQYF.

The chain joins TRBV3-1 to TRBJ2-7; D perhaps matches TRBD2 (6 bases). The CDR3 sequence is 16 residues long. CDR1 LGHDT and CDR2 YNNKEL come from the germline V gene (reference sequence). V dropped 2 bases and J dropped 7 bases, with 21 bases sitting between them. The CDR3, as DNA: TGTGCCAGCAGCCAATTCTGGACTGGGGGACTTCGGGAGCAGTACTTC. Translation gives CASSQFWTGGLREQYF.

The chain carries TRBV24-1 and TRBJ2-2, with a tentative D call TRBD2 (5 bases). The length of the CDR3 is 16 residues. The germline CDR1 and CDR2 sequences are KGHDR and SFDVKD. The V and J ends lost 3 bases and 0 bases respectively, with 10 bases between them. CDR3 nucleotides: TGTGCCACCAGTGATCCGACGGGGTCGAACACCGGGGAGCTGTTTTTT. This sequence encodes CATSDPTGSNTGELFF.

Many counts were recorded for this clonotype. The CDR3 spells CASSPYREETQYF. The CDR3 bases are TGCGCCAGCAGCCCTTACAGGGAAGAGACCCAGTACTTC. The chain recombines TRBV5-1 with TRBJ2-5, with TRBD1 as a possible D gene (6 bases). Trimming took off 4 bases at V and 3 bases at J, with 10 bases between the two ends. This CDR3 has 13 amino acids. Germline CDR1 reads SGHRS; CDR2 reads YFSETQ.

On this clonotype itself: A much larger clone is a single base away; this may be a read error. J is TRBJ2-7 and V is TRBV28; possible D gene TRBD2, 7 bases. Germline V gene data show CDR1 as MDHEN and CDR2 as SYDVKM. Trimming shortened V by 11 bases and J by 9 bases, and 20 bases separated the two germline ends. The CDR3 is 12 amino acids. CDR3 amino acids: CAGQGQTGGQYF. In DNA, the CDR3 is TGTGCCGGCCAGGGGCAGACGGGGGGGCAGTACTTC.

This clonotype was counted between two and nine times. This rearrangement joins TRBV27 to TRBJ2-1; D is uncertain. V was clipped by 4 bases and J by 2 bases, with 9 bases between them. CDR3 length equals 14 residues. Per germline, CDR1 MNHEY and CDR2 SMNVEV (reference sequence). The CDR3 bases are TGTGCCAGCAGTTGGAGAGACACCTACAATGAGCAGTTCTTC. Amino acids: CASSWRDTYNEQFF.

The chain links TRBV4-3 to TRBJ2-7; 10 bases match TRBD1. The CDR3 sequence is 18 residues long. CDR1 is LGHNA and CDR2 is YSLEER in the germline V gene. J gave up 9 bases and V 2 bases, and 19 bases lay outside the gene matches. This CDR3 reads CASSQWADGTGVPGGQYF. The CDR3 nucleotides are TGCGCCAGCAGCCAATGGGCGGACGGGACAGGGGTCCCCGGGGGGCAGTACTTC.

This clonotype appeared many times. The chain carries TRBV5-8 and TRBJ2-5; 10 bases match TRBD1. J was trimmed by 4 bases and V by 3 bases; bases with no gene match: 6. The CDR3 contains 15 residues. Germline-derived CDR1 and CDR2 are SGHTS and YDEGEE. DNA of the CDR3: TGTGCCAGCAGCTACGGACAGGGGGGGCGAGAGACCCAGTACTTC. It codes for CASSYGQGGRETQYF. The full variable domain, rest sourced from reference TRBV5-8 and TRBJ2-5, is EAGVTQSPTHLIKTRGQQATLRCSPISGHTSVYWYQQALGLGLQFLLWYDEGEERNRGNFPPRFSGRQFPNYSSELNVNALELEDSALYLCASSYGQGGRETQYFGPGTRLLVL.

V is TRBV15 and J is TRBJ1-4; D remains ambiguous. V was trimmed by 5 bases and J by 6 bases, leaving 19 bases between them. The germline CDR1 and CDR2 sequences are LNHNV and YYDKDF (reference sequence). The CDR3 is 16 amino acids. CDR3 sequence (DNA): TGTGCCACCAGCCCCCCATCCCCTCGATATTATGAAAAACTGTTTTTT. Its translation: CATSPPSPRYYEKLFF.

This clonotype showed up just a few times. The genes are TRBV4-3 and TRBJ2-1, with 9 positions matching TRBD1. After removal of 3 bases from V and 2 bases from J, the junction contained 5 bases not matched to a gene. The CDR3 totals 16 residues. Germline V gene lookup returns CDR1 LGHNA and CDR2 YSLEER. CDR3: CASSQGTGLAYNEQFF. CDR3 nucleotides: TGCGCCAGCAGCCAGGGGACAGGGCTGGCCTACAATGAGCAGTTCTTC.

This sequence joins TRBV11-2 and TRBJ2-3; D unresolved. The germline CDR1 and CDR2 sequences are SGHAT and FQNNGV. CDR3 length equals 15 residues. V lost 1 base and J lost 0, with 8 bases in between. CDR3 sequence reads: CASSLAWASTDTQYF. For the CDR3, the DNA is TGTGCCAGCAGCTTAGCGTGGGCTAGCACAGATACGCAGTATTTT.

This clonotype occurred many times. CDR3 in DNA: TGTGCCAGCCACGGAGGGGCTGAAGCTTTCTTT. This encodes CASHGGAEAFF. The gene calls are TRBV12-3 or TRBV12-4 and TRBJ1-1; a possible D gene is TRBD1 (5 bases). Trimming left V 8 bases short and J 6 bases short, with 10 bases between. This CDR3 region has 11 residues.

This clonotype was counted only a few times. J is TRBJ2-7 and V is TRBV28; weak D call: TRBD2 (6 bases). Deletions cut 5 bases from V and 2 bases from J, with 13 bases between. The germline CDR1 and CDR2 sequences are MDHEN and SYDVKM. CDR3 length: 14 amino acids. The CDR3 bases are TGTGCCAGCAGTCGGAGGGTTTTCGCCTACGAGCAGTACTTC. Translation: CASSRRVFAYEQYF.

The gene calls are TRBV20-1 and TRBJ2-1; possibly TRBD1 for D (5 bases). Germline V lookup: CDR1 DFQATT, CDR2 SNEGSKA (reference sequence). Trimming shortened V by 4 bases and J by 0 bases, and 19 bases separated the two germline ends. This CDR3 region has 17 residues. The CDR3 DNA reads TGCAGTGCTATACTCTACGGGCAGGGAAGCTCCTACAATGAGCAGTTCTTC. Its protein product is CSAILYGQGSSYNEQFF.

In its sample, this clonotype was seen many times. The chain recombines TRBV2 with TRBJ2-7; D call uncertain. Looked up from germline, CDR1 is SNHLY and CDR2 is FYNNEI. The V end was cut by 1 base, the J end by 5 bases, with 12 bases between. CDR3 length equals 14 residues. CDR3 sequence (DNA): TGTGCCAGCAGTGAAGATTCGGGCCAGCACGAGCAGTACTTC. Translated: CASSEDSGQHEQYF.

This clonotype was detected many times. The chain links TRBV6-2 or TRBV6-3 to TRBJ1-5; 9 nucleotides align to TRBD1. Germline-derived CDR1 and CDR2 are MNHEY and SVGEGT. J was trimmed by 1 base and V by 7 bases; bases with no gene match: 2. The CDR3 contains 14 residues. CDR3 loop: CASNGQGSNQPQHF. In DNA form, the CDR3 reads TGTGCCAGCAATGGACAGGGGAGCAATCAGCCCCAGCATTTT.

This clonotype has just a few counts. The V call is TRBV20-1, the J call TRBJ1-5, with D hard to call. V was clipped by 3 bases and J by 4 bases, with 16 bases between them. This CDR3 spans 15 amino acids. CDR1 and CDR2 (germline): DFQATT, SNEGSKA (reference sequence). The CDR3 nucleotides are TGCAGTGCTAGTACGGCCGTACAGAGTAATCAGCCCCAGCATTTT. Protein: CSASTAVQSNQPQHF.